This T cell receptor beta chain was sequenced for a study of Ad26.COV2.S vaccination and SARS-CoV-2 variants. The method was immunoSEQ multiplex PCR; TCRdb's version includes in-frame clones alone and lacks a portion of them. The repertoire has 440,000 or so clones, 90% of them found once; the top ten carry approximately 4.5%. Described treatment: around 19 received Ad26.COV2.S at low or high dose, single or two shots; about five received placebo; per-sample allocation not given. Specimen acquisition occurred on day 63 following the initial vaccine or placebo injection. Between the trimmed V and J ends, which lost 5 bases and 5 bases, there was a span of 21 bases. Germline CDR1 MNHEY, CDR2 SMNVEV (reference sequence). The CDR3 loop spans 16 amino acids.

This TCR came from a person aged 18 to 59 who received the Ad26.COV2.S COVID-19 vaccine or a placebo. The sample consisted of peripheral blood, taken in a trial of Ad26.COV2.S vaccine versus placebo. The chain carries TRBV27 and TRBJ1-1, with D unresolved. For the CDR3, the DNA is TGTGCCAGCAGTCTGTCCTTAATACAAAGTGGGACTGAAGCTTTCTTT. Translating it yields CASSLSLIQSGTEAFF.